This is a list of T cell receptor beta chains from one sample in a study of blood T cell repertoires in COVID-19. TCRdb keeps only in-frame clones here, not all; method: immunoSEQ multiplex PCR. The repertoire holds under 90,000 clones, with 65% to 90% as singletons. The material sequenced was peripheral blood. The receptors come from a man older than 75 with acute or convalescent COVID-19. Both conserved end residues are part of each CDR3. Each record gives: V gene, clone size, D gene, J gene, CDR3 DNA, CDR3 protein. D genes are given only for firm matches. The size entry is marked missing in some rows and otherwise reads once, few, many or a size class.

v_gene: TRBV5-4; abundance: once; d_gene: TRBD1; j_gene: TRBJ2-2; CDR3nt: TGTGCCAGCAGCCTTGGGACAGGGGGAGGACCCGGGGAGCTGTTTTTT; CDR3aa: CASSLGTGGGPGELFF
v_gene: TRBV6-2/TRBV6-3; abundance: .; d_gene: .; j_gene: TRBJ1-6; CDR3nt: TGTGCCAGCAGTTACCCCGGGAGCTCCTATAATTCACCCCTCCACTTT; CDR3aa: CASSYPGSSYNSPLHF
v_gene: TRBV30; abundance: once; d_gene: .; j_gene: TRBJ2-7; CDR3nt: TGTGCCTGGACCTTAGGGTTGGCAGGGCAATGGGGCGAGCAGTACTTC; CDR3aa: CAWTLGLAGQWGEQYF
v_gene: TRBV28; abundance: .; d_gene: TRBD2; j_gene: TRBJ2-1; CDR3nt: TGTGCCAGCAGTTCCCGACTAGCGGGCACTTACAATGAGCAGTTCTTC; CDR3aa: CASSSRLAGTYNEQFF
v_gene: TRBV7-9; abundance: .; d_gene: TRBD1; j_gene: TRBJ2-7; CDR3nt: TGTGCCATCGGGGAAACAGGGGGCTTGAGCGAGCAGTACTTC; CDR3aa: CAIGETGGLSEQYF
v_gene: TRBV6-5; abundance: .; d_gene: .; j_gene: TRBJ2-7; CDR3nt: TGTGCCAGCAGTTACGACCACCGGGGAGACTACGAGCAGTACTTC; CDR3aa: CASSYDHRGDYEQYF
v_gene: TRBV28; abundance: once; d_gene: TRBD1; j_gene: TRBJ1-6; CDR3nt: TGTGCCAGCAGTCCCGCCACAGGGGGCGAGTCACCCCTCCACTTT; CDR3aa: CASSPATGGESPLHF
v_gene: TRBV27; abundance: .; d_gene: .; j_gene: TRBJ2-7; CDR3nt: TGTGCCAGCAGTATCGGGACACCTTCCTACGAGCAGTACTTC; CDR3aa: CASSIGTPSYEQYF
v_gene: TRBV28; abundance: .; d_gene: TRBD1; j_gene: TRBJ2-7; CDR3nt: TGTGCCAGCAGTTTGACAGGGGAAGGGTACGAGCAGTACTTC; CDR3aa: CASSLTGEGYEQYF
v_gene: TRBV5-1; abundance: .; d_gene: .; j_gene: TRBJ2-2; CDR3nt: TGCGCCAGCAGCTTGGGGATCGGGATAAACACCGGGGAGCTGTTTTTT; CDR3aa: CASSLGIGINTGELFF
v_gene: TRBV5-4; abundance: .; d_gene: TRBD1; j_gene: TRBJ1-1; CDR3nt: TGTGCCAGCAGCGGGACAGGGCCCACTGAAGCTTTCTTT; CDR3aa: CASSGTGPTEAFF
v_gene: TRBV6-5; abundance: .; d_gene: .; j_gene: TRBJ2-5; CDR3nt: TGTGCCAGCAGCTCCCAAGAGACCCAGTACTTC; CDR3aa: CASSSQETQYF
v_gene: TRBV15; abundance: .; d_gene: TRBD1; j_gene: TRBJ1-2; CDR3nt: TGTGCCACCAGCAGAGTAGACAGGGTGGAGAATGGCTACACCTTC; CDR3aa: CATSRVDRVENGYTF
v_gene: TRBV7-6; abundance: .; d_gene: TRBD1; j_gene: TRBJ1-2; CDR3nt: TGTGCCAGCAGCTTAAGCCCCGGACAGGGTAATGGCTACACCTTC; CDR3aa: CASSLSPGQGNGYTF
v_gene: TRBV7-9; abundance: .; d_gene: .; j_gene: TRBJ1-4; CDR3nt: TGTGCCAGCAGCTTAGGACGAGGAAAGAGTGAAAAACTGTTTTTT; CDR3aa: CASSLGRGKSEKLFF
v_gene: TRBV19; abundance: .; d_gene: TRBD1; j_gene: TRBJ2-7; CDR3nt: TGTGCCAGTAGCGGTATAACCGGGACAGGGGACGTTACCTACGAGCAGTACTTC; CDR3aa: CASSGITGTGDVTYEQYF
v_gene: TRBV4-2; abundance: .; d_gene: TRBD2; j_gene: TRBJ2-1; CDR3nt: TGTGCCAGCAGCCAAGACCTAGCGGGAGGTTACAATGAGCAGTTCTTC; CDR3aa: CASSQDLAGGYNEQFF
v_gene: TRBV9; abundance: .; d_gene: .; j_gene: TRBJ2-3; CDR3nt: TGTGCCAGCAGCGTAGCTTACAGGGTTGTAGATACGCAGTATTTT; CDR3aa: CASSVAYRVVDTQYF
v_gene: TRBV10-3; abundance: .; d_gene: TRBD2; j_gene: TRBJ2-1; CDR3nt: TGTGCCATCAGTGAGCCGAGCGGGAGAGGGTTGCATGAGCAGTTCTTC; CDR3aa: CAISEPSGRGLHEQFF
v_gene: TRBV19; abundance: .; d_gene: TRBD1; j_gene: TRBJ1-1; CDR3nt: TGTGCCAGTGGACAGGGGCTAAAGGGCACTGAAGCTTTCTTT; CDR3aa: CASGQGLKGTEAFF
v_gene: TRBV14; abundance: .; d_gene: .; j_gene: TRBJ2-5; CDR3nt: TGTGCCAGCAGCCAAGAGGCGGGGCAAGAGACCCAGTACTTC; CDR3aa: CASSQEAGQETQYF
v_gene: TRBV5-1; abundance: .; d_gene: .; j_gene: TRBJ1-2; CDR3nt: TGCGCCAGCAGCACCCTCTCCGGAGGGACCTTCTATGGCTACACCTTC; CDR3aa: CASSTLSGGTFYGYTF
v_gene: TRBV30; abundance: .; d_gene: TRBD2; j_gene: TRBJ2-3; CDR3nt: TGTGCCTGGAGTGAAAGAGGGCCGGGACTAGCGGTAGATACGCAGTATTTT; CDR3aa: CAWSERGPGLAVDTQYF
v_gene: TRBV27; abundance: .; d_gene: TRBD1; j_gene: TRBJ2-1; CDR3nt: TGTGCCAGCAGCCGAATTTACGGGACAGGCAAGGACAATGAGCAGTTCTTC; CDR3aa: CASSRIYGTGKDNEQFF
v_gene: TRBV29-1; abundance: few; d_gene: .; j_gene: TRBJ2-2; CDR3nt: TGCAGCGTGTCGGGACAAAGCACCGGGGAGCTGTTTTTT; CDR3aa: CSVSGQSTGELFF
v_gene: TRBV6-2/TRBV6-3; abundance: once; d_gene: .; j_gene: TRBJ1-2; CDR3nt: TGTGCCAGCAGTTACGGGCAGGGGAACGCCTATGGCTACACCTTC; CDR3aa: CASSYGQGNAYGYTF
v_gene: TRBV2; abundance: .; d_gene: .; j_gene: TRBJ2-4; CDR3nt: TGTGCCAGCAGCCTAAATCCACGGGACATTCAGTACTTC; CDR3aa: CASSLNPRDIQYF
v_gene: TRBV4-3; abundance: once; d_gene: TRBD2; j_gene: TRBJ2-1; CDR3nt: TGCGCCAGCAGCCAAGCTAGCGGGGGAATTTTTACAAATGAGCAGTTCTTC; CDR3aa: CASSQASGGIFTNEQFF
v_gene: TRBV6-2/TRBV6-3; abundance: .; d_gene: TRBD2; j_gene: TRBJ2-7; CDR3nt: TGTGCCAGCAGTTACCCGGGGGGGAACCCCTCCTACGAGCAGTACTTC; CDR3aa: CASSYPGGNPSYEQYF
v_gene: TRBV7-2; abundance: .; d_gene: TRBD1; j_gene: TRBJ1-2; CDR3nt: TGTGCCAGCAGCTTAGGAGCGACAGGGTTTAATGGCTACACCTTC; CDR3aa: CASSLGATGFNGYTF
v_gene: TRBV28; abundance: .; d_gene: .; j_gene: TRBJ1-2; CDR3nt: TGTGCCAGCAGTTTCCTCCGGAACTATGGCTACACCTTC; CDR3aa: CASSFLRNYGYTF
v_gene: TRBV9; abundance: .; d_gene: .; j_gene: TRBJ2-3; CDR3nt: TGTGCCAGCAGCGTAGGAGGTAGCACAGATACGCAGTATTTT; CDR3aa: CASSVGGSTDTQYF
v_gene: TRBV18; abundance: few; d_gene: TRBD1; j_gene: TRBJ1-5; CDR3nt: TGTGCCAGCTCACCAGGGACAGGAGATCAGCCCCAGCATTTT; CDR3aa: CASSPGTGDQPQHF
v_gene: TRBV14; abundance: .; d_gene: TRBD1; j_gene: TRBJ2-1; CDR3nt: TGTGCCAGCAGCCAAGTACAGGGGGCCTACAATGAGCAGTTCTTC; CDR3aa: CASSQVQGAYNEQFF
v_gene: TRBV27; abundance: .; d_gene: .; j_gene: TRBJ2-1; CDR3nt: TGTGCCAGCAGTTTAAAGGACAGCAATGAGCAGTTCTTC; CDR3aa: CASSLKDSNEQFF
v_gene: TRBV6-6; abundance: .; d_gene: .; j_gene: TRBJ2-1; CDR3nt: TGTGCCAGCAGTTACACCGACGGGAACAATGAGCAGTTCTTC; CDR3aa: CASSYTDGNNEQFF
v_gene: TRBV4-1; abundance: .; d_gene: .; j_gene: TRBJ1-2; CDR3nt: TGCGCCAGCAGCCAAGCCAGACAGGATAACTATGGCTACACCTTC; CDR3aa: CASSQARQDNYGYTF
v_gene: TRBV3-1/TRBV3-2; abundance: few; d_gene: .; j_gene: TRBJ2-3; CDR3nt: TGTGCCAGCAGCCAAGTGGGGGGAACGCAGTATTTT; CDR3aa: CASSQVGGTQYF
v_gene: TRBV7-8; abundance: .; d_gene: TRBD1; j_gene: TRBJ2-3; CDR3nt: TGTGCCAGCAGCCCGGACAGGATAGGCACAGATACGCAGTATTTT; CDR3aa: CASSPDRIGTDTQYF
v_gene: TRBV7-8; abundance: .; d_gene: .; j_gene: TRBJ1-1; CDR3nt: TGTGCCAGCAGCTTGTATACTGAAGCTTTCTTT; CDR3aa: CASSLYTEAFF
v_gene: TRBV27; abundance: once; d_gene: TRBD2; j_gene: TRBJ2-5; CDR3nt: TGTGCCAGCAGTGCTTCGTCGGGGGGGAAGACCCAGTACTTC; CDR3aa: CASSASSGGKTQYF
v_gene: TRBV2; abundance: .; d_gene: TRBD1; j_gene: TRBJ1-1; CDR3nt: TGTGCCAGCAGTTACAGGGGGCAGGCCACTGAAGCTTTCTTT; CDR3aa: CASSYRGQATEAFF
v_gene: TRBV7-3; abundance: .; d_gene: .; j_gene: TRBJ1-1; CDR3nt: TGTGCCAGCAGCTTAACGCCCCCCGGTGGGAACACTGAAGCTTTCTTT; CDR3aa: CASSLTPPGGNTEAFF
v_gene: TRBV6-6; abundance: .; d_gene: .; j_gene: TRBJ1-3; CDR3nt: TGTGCCAGCAGCTCGGGAGGGGCTGGAAACACCATATATTTT; CDR3aa: CASSSGGAGNTIYF
v_gene: TRBV6-5; abundance: .; d_gene: TRBD1; j_gene: TRBJ1-1; CDR3nt: TGTGCCAGCAGCACTCGACAGGGGGCGCCCACTGAAGCTTTCTTT; CDR3aa: CASSTRQGAPTEAFF
v_gene: TRBV7-9; abundance: .; d_gene: TRBD2; j_gene: TRBJ2-1; CDR3nt: TGTGCCAGCAGCTTAGCCGGGGAGGGGGAGCAGTTCTTC; CDR3aa: CASSLAGEGEQFF
v_gene: TRBV7-9; abundance: .; d_gene: .; j_gene: TRBJ1-3; CDR3nt: TGTGCCAGCAGCCTCTTTCTGGGGGGAACATTTAACTCTGGAAACACCATATATTTT; CDR3aa: CASSLFLGGTFNSGNTIYF